This TCR beta chain was recovered during a study of neoadjuvant anti-PD-1 for oral cavity cancer. Here immunoSEQ multiplex PCR was the method, and the copy in TCRdb shows in-frame clones only, minus some. The data contain 14,000 or so clones, approximately 73% of them singletons. Time point denoted: after neoadjuvant nivolumab, at surgical resection. Study-level points and caveats: Higher pretreatment Treg/Th17 ratios tracked higher pretreatment blood clonality.

In this sample, this clone turned up once. Its antigen remains unidentified. Trimming took off 4 bases at V and 2 bases at J, with 12 bases between the two ends. The V gene's germline CDR1 is GTSNPN and CDR2 SVGIG (reference sequence). This CDR3 has 14 residues. This receptor was identified in a person between 35 and 79 years old with oral cavity squamous cell carcinoma. This specimen was PBMCs, taken after nivolumab (anti-PD-1) treatment. V usage is TRBV30 and J usage is TRBJ1-5; D not certain. In DNA form, the CDR3 reads TGTGCCTGGACCTTGGGGTTGGGCAATCAGCCCCAGCATTTT. Its translation: CAWTLGLGNQPQHF.